The rows below give T cell receptor beta chains drawn from one sample of a study of CD8+CD57+ T cells in acquired aplastic anemia. MiXCR, run by TCRdb on the reads, gives a single entry per CDR3 protein. The table has 150,000 to 200,000 distinct CDR3 sequences, approximately 40% seen once. Input material: sorted CD4+, CD8+, or CD8+CD57+ T cells (not recorded which) from PBMCs. These TCRs come from a human donor in good health. The CDR3 runs from the conserved cysteine through the conserved F or W. Fields, in order: D gene, J gene, clone size, V gene, CDR3 DNA, CDR3 protein. A D gene is named only where the DNA matches it firmly. Not every row has a clone size; where given, it reads once, few, many or a size class.

d_gene: NA
j_gene: TRBJ1-2
abundance: few
v_gene: TRBV10-3
CDR3nt: TGTGCCATCAGTGAGTCATCCCGTTTTCCTAACTATGGCTACACCTTC
CDR3aa: CAISESSRFPNYGYTF

d_gene: NA
j_gene: TRBJ2-2
abundance: NA
v_gene: TRBV25-1
CDR3nt: TGTGCCAGCAGTAAAATGGACAGGAACACCGGGGAGCTGTTTTTT
CDR3aa: CASSKMDRNTGELFF

d_gene: NA
j_gene: TRBJ1-1
abundance: NA
v_gene: TRBV7-9
CDR3nt: TGTGCCAGCAGCCCGAGCGCAGTGAACACTGAAGCTTTCTTT
CDR3aa: CASSPSAVNTEAFF

d_gene: TRBD1
j_gene: TRBJ2-7
abundance: NA
v_gene: TRBV10-2
CDR3nt: TGCGCCAGCAGATCGGGACAGAACTACGAGCAGTACTTC
CDR3aa: CASRSGQNYEQYF

d_gene: TRBD1
j_gene: TRBJ2-7
abundance: NA
v_gene: TRBV5-1
CDR3nt: TGCGCCAGCAGCTTGGAGGGACAGGTCTCCTACGAGCAGTACTTC
CDR3aa: CASSLEGQVSYEQYF

d_gene: TRBD2
j_gene: TRBJ2-3
abundance: many
v_gene: TRBV9
CDR3nt: TGTGCCAGCAGCGTGGTTAGCGGGAGCACAGATACGCAGTATTTT
CDR3aa: CASSVVSGSTDTQYF

d_gene: NA
j_gene: TRBJ2-3
abundance: many
v_gene: TRBV20-1
CDR3nt: TGCAGTGCTAGCCTAAGTGTGGGTGGCGATCCTAGCACAGATACGCAGTATTTT
CDR3aa: CSASLSVGGDPSTDTQYF

d_gene: NA
j_gene: TRBJ2-2
abundance: many
v_gene: TRBV15
CDR3nt: TGTGCCACCAGCAGGAGGGATACCGGGGAGCTGTTTTTT
CDR3aa: CATSRRDTGELFF

d_gene: NA
j_gene: TRBJ2-2
abundance: NA
v_gene: TRBV10-3
CDR3nt: TGTGCCAGCAGTTTAGCTCGGATCTCTAACACCGGGGAGCTGTTTTTT
CDR3aa: CASSLARISNTGELFF

d_gene: TRBD2
j_gene: TRBJ2-2
abundance: many
v_gene: TRBV7-8
CDR3nt: TGTGCCAGCAGCTTAATAGCGGGGGCGGGCACCGGGGAGCTGTTTTTT
CDR3aa: CASSLIAGAGTGELFF

d_gene: NA
j_gene: TRBJ1-2
abundance: many
v_gene: TRBV7-9
CDR3nt: TGTGCCAGCAGTTCAGAGACTAGGGATGGCTACACCTTC
CDR3aa: CASSSETRDGYTF

d_gene: NA
j_gene: TRBJ1-6
abundance: NA
v_gene: TRBV28
CDR3nt: TGTGCCAGCACCCCCGCGGCAGGGCGTAATTCACCCCTCCACTTT
CDR3aa: CASTPAAGRNSPLHF

d_gene: NA
j_gene: TRBJ1-5
abundance: many
v_gene: TRBV20-1
CDR3nt: TGCAGTGCTAGACCGACCGTAAATCAGCCCCAGCATTTT
CDR3aa: CSARPTVNQPQHF

d_gene: TRBD1
j_gene: TRBJ1-2
abundance: many
v_gene: TRBV25-1
CDR3nt: TGTGCCAGCAGTGCCACCGGGACAGTAATGGGCACCTTC
CDR3aa: CASSATGTVMGTF

d_gene: NA
j_gene: TRBJ1-2
abundance: many
v_gene: TRBV5-4
CDR3nt: TGTGCCAGCAACCGCGGGGACATCCTCGGTGGCTACACCTTC
CDR3aa: CASNRGDILGGYTF

d_gene: NA
j_gene: TRBJ2-2
abundance: few
v_gene: TRBV12-5
CDR3nt: TGTGCTAGTGGTTTGGTAGCCCGCGGGGAGCTGTTTTTT
CDR3aa: CASGLVARGELFF

d_gene: NA
j_gene: TRBJ2-1
abundance: few
v_gene: TRBV15
CDR3nt: TGTGCCACCAGCAGAGGAGGCCGGCTCCAGTATAATGAGCAGTTCTTC
CDR3aa: CATSRGGRLQYNEQFF

d_gene: NA
j_gene: TRBJ1-2
abundance: few
v_gene: TRBV6-2/TRBV6-3
CDR3nt: TGTGCCAGCAGTTACTCAGGGGGACCTAACTATGGCTACACCTTC
CDR3aa: CASSYSGGPNYGYTF

d_gene: NA
j_gene: TRBJ1-3
abundance: NA
v_gene: TRBV29-1
CDR3nt: TGCAGCGTTTTAGAGGGAAACACCATATATTTT
CDR3aa: CSVLEGNTIYF

d_gene: NA
j_gene: TRBJ2-1
abundance: NA
v_gene: TRBV24-1
CDR3nt: TGTGCCACCAGTGCCCGTGGGTGGTACGCGAACAATGAGCAGTTCTTC
CDR3aa: CATSARGWYANNEQFF

d_gene: NA
j_gene: TRBJ2-3
abundance: NA
v_gene: TRBV10-1
CDR3nt: TGCGCCAGCAGTGAAAGAGCGGTAGATACGCAGTATTTT
CDR3aa: CASSERAVDTQYF

d_gene: TRBD2
j_gene: TRBJ2-1
abundance: once
v_gene: TRBV5-1
CDR3nt: TGCGCCAGCAGCCCGGGGCTAGCGGGTCGGGAGCAGTTCTTC
CDR3aa: CASSPGLAGREQFF